This T cell receptor (beta chain) appears in the sequencing data of a study of cytomegalovirus exposure and HLA in healthy donors. Study overall: The 90 to 150 validation repertoires used a platform that matched the one used for the 666 first-cohort repertoires, as a later analysis reported.

Clones were sequenced by immunoSEQ multiplex PCR, and TCRdb holds only the in-frame ones, with some missing. In the table there are fewer than 70,000 clones, around 96% of which are singletons. From germline, CDR1 is WNHNN and CDR2 SYGVQD (reference sequence). V was clipped by 5 bases and J by 0 bases; unmatched bases: 3. CDR3 length equals 14 residues. The chain carries TRBV10-1 and TRBJ2-7; TRBD1 matches at 8 bases. Input material: PBMCs. The TCR comes from a man younger than 30 in good health and CMV-seronegative. The CDR3 bases are TGCGCCAGCAGTCCGGGACAGGCCTCCTACGAGCAGTACTTC. This codes for CASSPGQASYEQYF.